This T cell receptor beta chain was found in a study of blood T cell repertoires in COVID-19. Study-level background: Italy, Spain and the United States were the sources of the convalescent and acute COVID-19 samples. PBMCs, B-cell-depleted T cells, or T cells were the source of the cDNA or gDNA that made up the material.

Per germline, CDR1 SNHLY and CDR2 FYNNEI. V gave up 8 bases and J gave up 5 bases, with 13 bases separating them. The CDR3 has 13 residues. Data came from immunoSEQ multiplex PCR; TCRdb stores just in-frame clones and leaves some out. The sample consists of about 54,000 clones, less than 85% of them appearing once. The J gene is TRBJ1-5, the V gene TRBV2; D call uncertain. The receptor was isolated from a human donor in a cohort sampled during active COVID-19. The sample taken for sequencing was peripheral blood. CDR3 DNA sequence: TGTGCCAGCTCGCGGTTGGAGGATCAGCCCCAGCATTTT. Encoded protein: CASSRLEDQPQHF.